The rows below give T cell receptor beta chains drawn from one sample of a study of blood T cells in healthy people across ages. TCRdb re-analysed the 5' RACE reads in MiXCR, keeping a single row per CDR3 protein. This sample yields roughly 500,000 distinct CDR3 sequences, of which roughly 28% are seen a single time; about 18% belongs to the top ten. The sample was blood. All receptors derive from a woman aged 70-85 years in good health. Both conserved end residues are part of each CDR3. The D gene is left open where the match is weak. The listing skips clone size in some rows; elsewhere it reads once, few, many or a size class.

d_call	clone_size	cdr3_length	j_call	v_call	cdr3_nt	cdr3_aa
NA	few	17	TRBJ2-4	TRBV10-3	TGTGCCATCAGTGAGGCGGTTACAGGCTCCGGAAAAAACATTCAGTACTTC	CAISEAVTGSGKNIQYF
TRBD1	few	16	TRBJ2-4	TRBV5-1	TGCGCCAGCAGCTTAGAACAGGGGGCGGCCAAAAACATTCAGTACTTC	CASSLEQGAAKNIQYF
NA	NA	13	TRBJ1-5	TRBV20-1	TGCAGTGCTAGCTACAGTAGCAATCAGCCCCAGCATTTT	CSASYSSNQPQHF
NA	NA	11	TRBJ1-1	TRBV10-3	TGTGCCATCGCGATGAACACTGAAGCTTTCTTT	CAIAMNTEAFF
NA	NA	14	TRBJ1-2	TRBV2	TGTGCCGGCAATCTACTCAATTCAGGTTTAGGCTACACCTTC	CAGNLLNSGLGYTF
TRBD2	once	17	TRBJ2-1	TRBV11-2	TGTGCCAACAGCTCAGGTTTAGCGGGGGGCGGGTACAATGAGCAGTTCTTC	CANSSGLAGGGYNEQFF
TRBD1	NA	15	TRBJ2-3	TRBV4-1	TGCGCCAGCAGCCAAGCTCCAGGGGGAACAGATACGCAGTATTTT	CASSQAPGGTDTQYF
NA	few	13	TRBJ2-1	TRBV4-3	TGCGCCAGCAGCCAAGGACTTTCCCATGAGCAGTTCTTC	CASSQGLSHEQFF
NA	NA	16	TRBJ2-5	TRBV7-2	TGTGCCAGCAGCTTAGCTGGGGGAATGGTCCAAGAGACCCAGTACTTC	CASSLAGGMVQETQYF
NA	many	14	TRBJ1-6	TRBV6-6	TGTGCCAGCAGTTACGACCGGAGCAATTCACCCCTCCACTTT	CASSYDRSNSPLHF
TRBD1	NA	13	TRBJ1-1	TRBV29-1	TGCAGCGCCGCCACAGGGGGCAGGTCTGAAGCTTTCTTT	CSAATGGRSEAFF
NA	NA	13	TRBJ1-1	TRBV6-5	TGTGCCAGCAGTTATAATAGGGGCACTGAAGCTTTCTTT	CASSYNRGTEAFF
NA	NA	17	TRBJ2-6	TRBV29-1	TGCAGCGTCATGTCCGGACAGACATACTCTGGGGCCAACGTCCTGACTTTC	CSVMSGQTYSGANVLTF
NA	NA	14	TRBJ2-2	TRBV2	TGTGCCAGCAGTCAGACGGGGAACACCGGGGAGCTGTTTTTT	CASSQTGNTGELFF
NA	NA	14	TRBJ2-5	TRBV6-5	TGTGCCAGCAGTTACGTCGCAGGGCAAGAGACCCAGTACTTC	CASSYVAGQETQYF
TRBD2	few	13	TRBJ2-3	TRBV29-1	TGCAGCGTTGACCGGGGGGGAACAGATACGCAGTATTTT	CSVDRGGTDTQYF
TRBD2	few	17	TRBJ2-1	TRBV7-6	TGTGCCAGCAGCTTAGCCCTAGCGGGGAGCTCCTACAATGAGCAGTTCTTC	CASSLALAGSSYNEQFF
NA	NA	15	TRBJ1-2	TRBV5-1	TGCGCCAGCAGCTCCGGGACCGGGACAAATAATGGCTACACCTTC	CASSSGTGTNNGYTF
TRBD2	few	19	TRBJ2-3	TRBV5-4	TGTGCCAGCAGCTTGGGGCTACTAGCGGGGGCCTCTAGCACAGATACGCAGTATTTT	CASSLGLLAGASSTDTQYF
NA	NA	15	TRBJ1-1	TRBV20-1	TGCAGTGCCCAGAGAGGGGATTTGTTGAACACTGAAGCTTTCTTT	CSAQRGDLLNTEAFF
NA	few	15	TRBJ2-1	TRBV27	TGTGCCAGCAGAACTCACCGGGACGGCTACAATGAGCAGTTCTTC	CASRTHRDGYNEQFF
TRBD1	NA	17	TRBJ2-2	TRBV5-1	TGCGCCAGCAGCCTCCGACGGGGACAGGGTTACACCGGGGAGCTGTTTTTT	CASSLRRGQGYTGELFF
NA	few	13	TRBJ2-5	TRBV4-1	TGCGCCAGCAGCCTCGGACTCCAAGAGACCCTGTACTTC	CASSLGLQETLYF
NA	NA	14	TRBJ1-2	TRBV7-2	TGTGCCAGCAGCTTAGTTCGGAGTAACTATGGCTACACCTTC	CASSLVRSNYGYTF
TRBD1	NA	14	TRBJ1-2	TRBV5-1	TGCGCCAGCAGCTTGAACGCAGGGGGCAATGGCTACACCTTC	CASSLNAGGNGYTF
NA	NA	11	TRBJ2-1	TRBV24-1	TGTACCGCCAGTCAAAAGAATGAGCAGTTCTTC	CTASQKNEQFF
TRBD1	few	12	TRBJ1-1	TRBV12-3/TRBV12-4	TGTGCCAGCAGTCGGCCAGGGGGTGAAGCTTTCTTT	CASSRPGGEAFF
TRBD2	NA	16	TRBJ2-1	TRBV9	TGTGCCAGCAGCGTCGTTGCGGGAGGGCTCTCGGATGAGCAGTTCTTC	CASSVVAGGLSDEQFF
NA	few	14	TRBJ1-2	TRBV20-1	TGCAGTGCTAGGGACGCCGGGGGGGGCTATGGCTACACCTTC	CSARDAGGGYGYTF
NA	NA	15	TRBJ2-2	TRBV5-1	TGCGCCAGCAGTTTACGACGGGATGGCACCGGGGAGCTGTTTTTT	CASSLRRDGTGELFF
TRBD1	NA	15	TRBJ2-4	TRBV11-2	TGTGCCAGCAGCTTAGATTTGAGACAGGGGACTATTCAGTACTTC	CASSLDLRQGTIQYF
NA	few	14	TRBJ2-3	TRBV12-5	TGTGCTAGTGGCCCAGGGTCCTCCACAGATACGCAGTATTTT	CASGPGSSTDTQYF
TRBD2	NA	13	TRBJ2-1	TRBV20-1	TGCAGTGCTAGTCTCCTAGCGGGGAATGAGCAGTTCTTC	CSASLLAGNEQFF
NA	NA	12	TRBJ1-2	TRBV12-3/TRBV12-4	TGTGCCAGCAGTCCCTACAGGAGGGGCTACACCTTC	CASSPYRRGYTF
TRBD2	many	14	TRBJ2-7	TRBV20-1	TGCAGTGCTTACCTAGCGGGGTTAAACTACGAGCAGTACTTC	CSAYLAGLNYEQYF
NA	NA	15	TRBJ1-1	TRBV20-1	TGCAGTGCTAGGCCCCAACCGAACCCGAACACTGAAGCTTTCTTT	CSARPQPNPNTEAFF
NA	few	12	TRBJ1-1	TRBV7-9	TGTGCCAGCAGCCCCGAGGGGAATGAAGCTTTCTTT	CASSPEGNEAFF
NA	once	15	TRBJ1-2	TRBV24-1	TGTGCCACCAGTGATCCTTTCGGAGGGAACTATGGCTACACCTTC	CATSDPFGGNYGYTF
TRBD2	few	16	TRBJ2-3	TRBV7-3	TGTGCCAGCAGCTTAGCGGGGGGGCTTCGCGCAGATACGCAGTATTTT	CASSLAGGLRADTQYF
NA	few	14	TRBJ2-7	TRBV7-3	TGTGCCAGCAGCCTATGGGGACCAAAATCCGAGCAGTACTTC	CASSLWGPKSEQYF
NA	few	14	TRBJ1-2	TRBV5-1	TGCGCCAGCACCTACCTTGGGACGGGCGACGGCTACACCTTC	CASTYLGTGDGYTF
TRBD2	few	15	TRBJ2-3	TRBV5-1	TGCGCCAGCAGCCCTGGTGGGACTAGGGCTTATACGCAGTATTTT	CASSPGGTRAYTQYF
NA	once	14	TRBJ2-7	TRBV12-3/TRBV12-4	TGTGCCAGCAGACTAGAACCTTTCTCCTACGAGCAGTACTTC	CASRLEPFSYEQYF
TRBD2	NA	15	TRBJ2-1	TRBV2	TGTGCCAGCATCGAGGCGGGGGGTCCCTACAATGAGCAGTTCTTC	CASIEAGGPYNEQFF
NA	few	15	TRBJ2-6	TRBV5-1	TGCGCCAGCAGCTTGCAGTTTGGCGGGGCCAACGTCCTGACTTTC	CASSLQFGGANVLTF
TRBD2	few	20	TRBJ2-3	TRBV4-3	TGCGCCAGCAGCCAAACCTCTAGGGGACTAGCGGGGGGTTACACAGATACGCAGTATTTT	CASSQTSRGLAGGYTDTQYF
TRBD1	NA	14	TRBJ1-2	TRBV12-3/TRBV12-4	TGTGCCAGCAGTTTAGGGACAGGAAGTCATGGCTACACCTTC	CASSLGTGSHGYTF
NA	few	14	TRBJ1-2	TRBV7-2	TGTGCCAGCAGCCCAAGGGGGGGAACCTATGGCTACACCTTC	CASSPRGGTYGYTF
NA	NA	12	TRBJ1-2	TRBV21-1	TGTGCCAGCAGCCGGAGGGGGGGTTTTAGGACCTTC	CASSRRGGFRTF
TRBD2	NA	17	TRBJ2-1	TRBV5-1	TGCGCCAGCAGCTTGGGGGAGAGCGGGAGGTCCCACAATGAGCAGTTCTTC	CASSLGESGRSHNEQFF
TRBD2	NA	17	TRBJ2-7	TRBV7-2	TGTGCCAGCAGCTCCTTAGCGGGGGGGCCTTCGTCCTACGAGCAGTACTTC	CASSSLAGGPSSYEQYF
NA	NA	13	TRBJ1-2	TRBV11-3	TGTGCCAGCAGCGGGCGGGGGCACTATGGCTACACCTTC	CASSGRGHYGYTF
TRBD2	NA	17	TRBJ2-3	TRBV6-5	TGTGCCAGCAGTTACTCGCCAGCGGGGGATCACACAGATACGCAGTATTTT	CASSYSPAGDHTDTQYF
NA	few	12	TRBJ1-1	TRBV6-1	TGTGCCAGCAGGGGGGGTATAGCTGAAACTTTCTTT	CASRGGIAETFF
TRBD2	NA	17	TRBJ2-5	TRBV20-1	TGCAGTGCTAGAGAATGGGGACTAGCGGGAGGTTCGGAGACCCAGTACTTC	CSAREWGLAGGSETQYF
NA	NA	15	TRBJ2-5	TRBV5-1	TGCGCCAGCAGCCCTTTGCCGGGGGCCCAAGAGACCCAGTACTTC	CASSPLPGAQETQYF
TRBD1	few	14	TRBJ1-1	TRBV5-1	TGCGCCAGCAGTAATCAGGGGGCTATCACTGAAGCTTTCTTT	CASSNQGAITEAFF
NA	NA	17	TRBJ2-1	TRBV3-1	TGTGCCAGCAGCCAAGATTTGAGGGGGAGCTCCTACAATGAGCAGTTCTTC	CASSQDLRGSSYNEQFF
TRBD1	few	15	TRBJ2-1	TRBV25-1	TGTGCCAGCAGTGAAGGGACAGTGAGTATCGATGAGCAGTTCTTC	CASSEGTVSIDEQFF